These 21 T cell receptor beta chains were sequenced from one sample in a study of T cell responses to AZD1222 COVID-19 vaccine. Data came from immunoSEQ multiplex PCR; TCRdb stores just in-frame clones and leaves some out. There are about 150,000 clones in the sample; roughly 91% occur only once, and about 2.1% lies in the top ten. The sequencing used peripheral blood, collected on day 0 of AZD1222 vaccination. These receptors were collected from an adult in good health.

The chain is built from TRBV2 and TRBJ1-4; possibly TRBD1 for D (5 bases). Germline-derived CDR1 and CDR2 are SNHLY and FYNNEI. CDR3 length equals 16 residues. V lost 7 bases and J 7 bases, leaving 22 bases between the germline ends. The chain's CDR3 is CASNPRDSKEGEKLFF. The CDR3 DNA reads TGTGCCAGCAATCCCCGGGACTCAAAAGAGGGTGAAAAACTGTTTTTT. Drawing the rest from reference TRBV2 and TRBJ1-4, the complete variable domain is EPEVTQTPSHQVTQMGQEVILRCVPISNHLYFYWYRQILGQKVEFLVSFYNNEISEKSEIFDDQFSVERPDGSNFTLKIRSTKLEDSAMYFCASNPRDSKEGEKLFFGSGTQLSVL.

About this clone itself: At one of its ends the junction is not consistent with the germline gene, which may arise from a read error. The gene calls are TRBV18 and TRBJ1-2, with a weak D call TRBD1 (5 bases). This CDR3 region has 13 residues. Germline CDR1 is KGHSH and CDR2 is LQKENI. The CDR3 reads CASSPLAGWGYIF. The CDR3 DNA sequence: TGTGCCAGCTCACCACTAGCGGGTTGGGGCTACATCTTC.

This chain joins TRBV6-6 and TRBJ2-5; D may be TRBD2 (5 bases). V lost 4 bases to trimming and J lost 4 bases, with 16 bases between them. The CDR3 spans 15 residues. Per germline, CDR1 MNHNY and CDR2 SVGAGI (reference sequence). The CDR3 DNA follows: TGTGCCAGCAGTTCAGGCCATGGAGGAGGAGAGACCCAGTACTTC. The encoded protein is CASSSGHGGGETQYF.

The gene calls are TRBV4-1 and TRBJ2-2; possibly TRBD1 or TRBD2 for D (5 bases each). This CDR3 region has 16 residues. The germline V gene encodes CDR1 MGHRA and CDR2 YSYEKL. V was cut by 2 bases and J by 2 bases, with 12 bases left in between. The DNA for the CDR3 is TGCGCCAGCAGCCAACAACCGGGACCTAACACCGGGGAGCTGTTTTTT. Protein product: CASSQQPGPNTGELFF.

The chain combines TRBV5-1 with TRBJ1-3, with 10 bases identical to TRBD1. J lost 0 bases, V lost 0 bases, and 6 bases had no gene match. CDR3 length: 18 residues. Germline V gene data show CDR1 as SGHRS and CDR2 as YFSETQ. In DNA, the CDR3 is TGCGCCAGCAGCTTGGAAGGGACAGGGGACGTCTCTGGAAACACCATATATTTT. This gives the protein CASSLEGTGDVSGNTIYF.

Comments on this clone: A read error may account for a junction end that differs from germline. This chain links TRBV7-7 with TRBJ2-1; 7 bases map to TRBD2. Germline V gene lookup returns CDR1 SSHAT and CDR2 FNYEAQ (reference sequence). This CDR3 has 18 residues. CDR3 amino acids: CASSFSPRLAGTYNEQFF. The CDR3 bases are TGTGCTAGCAGCTTCAGTCCAAGACTAGCCGGAACCTACAATGAGCAGTTCTTC.

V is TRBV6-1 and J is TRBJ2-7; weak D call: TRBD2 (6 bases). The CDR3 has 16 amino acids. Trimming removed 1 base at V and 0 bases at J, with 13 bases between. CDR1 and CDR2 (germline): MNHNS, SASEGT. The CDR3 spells CASSEGEDQSSYEQYF. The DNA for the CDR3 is TGTGCCAGCAGTGAAGGGGAGGATCAGAGCTCCTACGAGCAGTACTTC.

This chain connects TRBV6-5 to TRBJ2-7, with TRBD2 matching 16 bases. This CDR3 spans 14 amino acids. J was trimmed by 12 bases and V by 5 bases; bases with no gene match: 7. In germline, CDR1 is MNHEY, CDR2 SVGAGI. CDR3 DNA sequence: TGTGCCAGCAGTACGGGACTAGCGGGAGGGCCGCGGTACTTC. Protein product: CASSTGLAGGPRYF.

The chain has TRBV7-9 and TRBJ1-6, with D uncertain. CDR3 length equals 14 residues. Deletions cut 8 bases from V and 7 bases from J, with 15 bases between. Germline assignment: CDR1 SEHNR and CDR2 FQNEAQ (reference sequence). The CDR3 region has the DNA TGTGCCAGCCACGGACCGCTCTTGAATTCACCCCTCCACTTT. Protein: CASHGPLLNSPLHF. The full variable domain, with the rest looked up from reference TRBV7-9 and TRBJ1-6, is DTGVSQNPRHKITKRGQNVTFRCDPISEHNRLYWYRQTLGQGPEFLTYFQNEAQLEKSRLLSDRFSAERPKGSFSTLEIQRTEQGDSAMYLCASHGPLLNSPLHFGNGTRLTVT.

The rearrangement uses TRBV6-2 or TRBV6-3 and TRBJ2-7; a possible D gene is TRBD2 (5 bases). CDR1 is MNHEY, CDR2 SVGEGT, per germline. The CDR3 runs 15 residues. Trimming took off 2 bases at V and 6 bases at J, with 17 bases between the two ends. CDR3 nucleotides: TGTGCCAGCAGTTACCCCGGGTCTTTAGCGTCCGAGCAGTACTTC. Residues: CASSYPGSLASEQYF.

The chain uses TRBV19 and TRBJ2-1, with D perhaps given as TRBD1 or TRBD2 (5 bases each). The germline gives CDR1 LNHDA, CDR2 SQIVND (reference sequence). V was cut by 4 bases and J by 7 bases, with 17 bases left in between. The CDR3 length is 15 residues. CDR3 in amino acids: CASSTREGHPNEQFF. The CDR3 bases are TGTGCCAGTAGTACCCGAGAGGGGCACCCTAATGAGCAGTTCTTC.

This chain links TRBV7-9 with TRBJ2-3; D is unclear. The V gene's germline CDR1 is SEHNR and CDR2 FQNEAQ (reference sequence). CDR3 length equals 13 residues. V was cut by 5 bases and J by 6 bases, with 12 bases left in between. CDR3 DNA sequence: TGTGCCAGCAGCCCCCCTCTGGGGGATACGCAGTATTTT. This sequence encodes CASSPPLGDTQYF.

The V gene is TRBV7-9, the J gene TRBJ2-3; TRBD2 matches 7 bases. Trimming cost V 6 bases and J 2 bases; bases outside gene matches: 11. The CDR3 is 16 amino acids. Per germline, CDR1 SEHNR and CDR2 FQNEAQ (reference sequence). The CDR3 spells CASSFPPSGYTDTQYF. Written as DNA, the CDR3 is TGTGCCAGCAGTTTTCCCCCTAGCGGTTACACAGATACGCAGTATTTT.

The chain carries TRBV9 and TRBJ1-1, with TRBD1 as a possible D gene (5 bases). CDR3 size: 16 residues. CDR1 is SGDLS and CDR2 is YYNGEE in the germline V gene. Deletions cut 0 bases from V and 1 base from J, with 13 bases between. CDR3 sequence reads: CASSVGDSGGNTEAFF. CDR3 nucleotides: TGTGCCAGCAGCGTAGGGGACTCTGGGGGGAACACTGAAGCTTTCTTT.

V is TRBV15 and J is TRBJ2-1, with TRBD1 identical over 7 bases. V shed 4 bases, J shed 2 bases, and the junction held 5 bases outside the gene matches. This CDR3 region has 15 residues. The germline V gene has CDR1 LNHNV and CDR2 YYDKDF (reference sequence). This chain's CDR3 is CATSTQGGAYNEQFF. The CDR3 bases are TGTGCCACCAGCACTCAAGGGGGCGCCTACAATGAGCAGTTCTTC. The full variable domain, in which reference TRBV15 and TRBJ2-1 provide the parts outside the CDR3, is DAMVIQNPRYQVTQFGKPVTLSCSQTLNHNVMYWYQQKSSQAPKLLFHYYDKDFNNEADTPDNFQSRRPNTSFCFLDIRSPGLGDTAMYLCATSTQGGAYNEQFFGPGTRLTVL.

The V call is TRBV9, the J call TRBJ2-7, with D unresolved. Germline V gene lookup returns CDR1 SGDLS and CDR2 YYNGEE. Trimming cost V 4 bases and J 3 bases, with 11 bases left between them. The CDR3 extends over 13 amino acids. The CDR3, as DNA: TGTGCCAGCAGCCCCGGACCAGTCTACGAGCAGTACTTC. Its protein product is CASSPGPVYEQYF.

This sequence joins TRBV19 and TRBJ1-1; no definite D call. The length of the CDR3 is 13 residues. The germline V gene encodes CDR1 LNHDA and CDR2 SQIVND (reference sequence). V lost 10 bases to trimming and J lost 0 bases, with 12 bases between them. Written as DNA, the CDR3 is TGTGCCACCAAGGTGGGCTTGAACACTGAAGCTTTCTTT. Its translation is CATKVGLNTEAFF.

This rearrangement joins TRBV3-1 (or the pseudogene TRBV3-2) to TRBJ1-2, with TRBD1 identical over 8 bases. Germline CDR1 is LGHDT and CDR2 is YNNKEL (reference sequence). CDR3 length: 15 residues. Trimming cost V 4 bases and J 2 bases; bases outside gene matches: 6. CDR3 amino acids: CASSPPGQANYGYTF. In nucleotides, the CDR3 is TGTGCCAGCAGCCCTCCGGGACAGGCGAACTATGGCTACACCTTC.

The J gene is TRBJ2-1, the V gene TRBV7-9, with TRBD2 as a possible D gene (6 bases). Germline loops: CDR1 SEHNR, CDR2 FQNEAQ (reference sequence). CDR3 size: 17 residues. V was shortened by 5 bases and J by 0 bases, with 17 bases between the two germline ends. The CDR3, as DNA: TGTGCCAGCAGCGCTACTAGCTTGAGGAGCTCCTACAATGAGCAGTTCTTC. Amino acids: CASSATSLRSSYNEQFF.

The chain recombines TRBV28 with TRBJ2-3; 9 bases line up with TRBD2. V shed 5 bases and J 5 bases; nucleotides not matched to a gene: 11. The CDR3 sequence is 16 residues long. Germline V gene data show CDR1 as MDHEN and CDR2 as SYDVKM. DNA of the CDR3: TGTGCCAGCAGTGGTGCCGGAGCGGGAGGTAAAGATACGCAGTATTTT. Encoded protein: CASSGAGAGGKDTQYF. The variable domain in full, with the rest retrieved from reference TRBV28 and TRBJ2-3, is DVKVTQSSRYLVKRTGEKVFLECVQDMDHENMFWYRQDPGLGLRLIYFSYDVKMKEKGDIPEGYSVSREKKERFSLILESASTNQTSMYLCASSGAGAGGKDTQYFGPGTRLTVL.

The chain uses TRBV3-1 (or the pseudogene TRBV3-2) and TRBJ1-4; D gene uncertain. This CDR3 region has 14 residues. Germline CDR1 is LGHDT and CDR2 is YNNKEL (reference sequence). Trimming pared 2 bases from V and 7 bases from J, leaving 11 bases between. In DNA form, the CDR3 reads TGTGCCAGCAGCCAAAGGACGGGATCTGAAAAACTGTTTTTT. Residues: CASSQRTGSEKLFF.